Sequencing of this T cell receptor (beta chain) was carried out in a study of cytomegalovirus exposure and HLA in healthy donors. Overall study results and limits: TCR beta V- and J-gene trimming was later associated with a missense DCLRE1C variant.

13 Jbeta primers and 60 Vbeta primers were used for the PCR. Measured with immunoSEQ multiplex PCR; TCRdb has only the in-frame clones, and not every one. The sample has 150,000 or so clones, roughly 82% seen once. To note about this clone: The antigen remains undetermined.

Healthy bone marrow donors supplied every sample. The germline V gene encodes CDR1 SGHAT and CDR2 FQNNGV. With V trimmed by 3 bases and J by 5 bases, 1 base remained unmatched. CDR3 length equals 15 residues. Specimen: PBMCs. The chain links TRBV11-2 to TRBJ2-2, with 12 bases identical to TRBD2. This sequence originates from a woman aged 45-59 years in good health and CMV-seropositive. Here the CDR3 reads CASSFLAGGTGELFF. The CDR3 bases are TGTGCCAGCAGCTTCCTAGCGGGGGGGACCGGGGAGCTGTTTTTT.